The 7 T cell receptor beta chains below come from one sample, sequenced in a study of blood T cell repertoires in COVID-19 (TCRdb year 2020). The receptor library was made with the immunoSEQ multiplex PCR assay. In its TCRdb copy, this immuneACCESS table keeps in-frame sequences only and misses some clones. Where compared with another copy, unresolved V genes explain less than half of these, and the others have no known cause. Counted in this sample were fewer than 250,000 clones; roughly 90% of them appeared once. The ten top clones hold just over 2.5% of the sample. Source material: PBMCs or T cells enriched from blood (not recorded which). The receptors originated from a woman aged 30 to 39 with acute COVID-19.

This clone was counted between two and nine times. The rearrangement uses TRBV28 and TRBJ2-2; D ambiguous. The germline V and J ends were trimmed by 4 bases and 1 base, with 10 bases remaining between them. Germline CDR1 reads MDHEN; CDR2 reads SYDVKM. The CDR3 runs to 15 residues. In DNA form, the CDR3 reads TGTGCCAGCAGTTCAAGATCGGGGAACACCGGGGAGCTGTTTTTT. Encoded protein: CASSSRSGNTGELFF.

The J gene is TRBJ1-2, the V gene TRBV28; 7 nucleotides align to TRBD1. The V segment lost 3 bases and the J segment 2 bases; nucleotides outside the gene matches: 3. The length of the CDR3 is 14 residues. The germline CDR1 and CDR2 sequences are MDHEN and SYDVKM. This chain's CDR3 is CASSFGQENYGYTF. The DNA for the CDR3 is TGTGCCAGCAGTTTCGGACAGGAAAACTATGGCTACACCTTC.

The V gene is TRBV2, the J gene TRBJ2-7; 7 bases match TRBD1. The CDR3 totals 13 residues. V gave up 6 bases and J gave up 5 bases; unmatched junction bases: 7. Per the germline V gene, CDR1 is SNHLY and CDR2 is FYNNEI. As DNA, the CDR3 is TGTGCCAGCAGACCAGACAGGGTCCACGAGCAGTACTTC. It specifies CASRPDRVHEQYF.

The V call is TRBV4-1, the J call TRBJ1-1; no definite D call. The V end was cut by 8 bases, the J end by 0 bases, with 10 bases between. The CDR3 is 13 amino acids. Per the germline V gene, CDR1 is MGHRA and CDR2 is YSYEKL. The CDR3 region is CASGLWVNTEAFF. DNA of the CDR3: TGCGCCAGCGGGCTTTGGGTGAACACTGAAGCTTTCTTT.

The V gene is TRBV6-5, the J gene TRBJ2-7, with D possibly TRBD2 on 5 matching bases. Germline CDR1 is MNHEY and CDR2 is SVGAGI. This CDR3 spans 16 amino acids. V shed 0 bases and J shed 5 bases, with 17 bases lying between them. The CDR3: CASSYSIRSPGNEQYF. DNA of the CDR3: TGTGCCAGCAGTTACTCTATCCGGTCGCCGGGGAACGAGCAGTACTTC.

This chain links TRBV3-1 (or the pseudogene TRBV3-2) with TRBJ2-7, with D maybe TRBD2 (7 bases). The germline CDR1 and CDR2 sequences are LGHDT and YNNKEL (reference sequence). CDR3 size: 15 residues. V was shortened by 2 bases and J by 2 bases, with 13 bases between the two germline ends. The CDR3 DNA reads TGTGCCAGCAGCCAAACGACGGGGGGCCCCTACGAGCAGTACTTC. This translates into CASSQTTGGPYEQYF.

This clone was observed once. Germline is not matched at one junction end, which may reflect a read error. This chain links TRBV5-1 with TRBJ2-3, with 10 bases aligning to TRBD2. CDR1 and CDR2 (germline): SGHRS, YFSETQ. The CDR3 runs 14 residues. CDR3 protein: CARREAGGADTQYF. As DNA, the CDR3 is TGCGCCCGCAGGGAAGCGGGGGGGGCAGATACGCAGTATTTT.